The rows below give T cell receptor beta chains drawn from one sample of a study of blood T cell repertoires in COVID-19. Measured with immunoSEQ multiplex PCR; TCRdb has only the in-frame clones, and not every one. The table shows 180,000 or so clones, with around 82% occurring only once. Sequenced input: PBMCs or T cells enriched from blood (not recorded which). The receptors stem from a woman between 50 and 59 years old in a cohort exposed to, infected with or recovered from COVID-19 (not recorded which). The CDR3 runs from the conserved cysteine through the conserved F or W. D genes are given only for firm matches. Size is stated for part of the rows, as once, few or many counts, or as a class when the clone is expanded.

TRBJ1-2 | TRBD1 | - | TRBV12-3/TRBV12-4 | TGTGCCAGCAGTGAACAGCACAGGGGCGGCTACACCTTC | CASSEQHRGGYTF
TRBJ2-5 | - | few | TRBV2 | TGTGCCAGCAGCCTCGGGGAGACCCAGTACTTC | CASSLGETQYF
TRBJ2-2 | - | - | TRBV11-3 | TGTGCCAGCAGCTTAGAAGGGGCTGGGGCCGGGGAGCTGTTTTTT | CASSLEGAGAGELFF
TRBJ2-7 | TRBD1 | few | TRBV5-1 | TGCGCCAGCAGCTTGGTTGTAGGGACAGAGGCGGCCGAGCAGTACTTC | CASSLVVGTEAAEQYF
TRBJ1-3 | - | - | TRBV18 | TGTGCCAGCTCACCAACCATGAGCTCTGGAAACACCATATATTTT | CASSPTMSSGNTIYF
TRBJ1-6 | TRBD1 | - | TRBV27 | TGTGCCAGCAGTTCACGACAGGGGAATTCACCCCTCCACTTT | CASSSRQGNSPLHF
TRBJ2-5 | TRBD2 | many | TRBV2 | TGTGCCAGCAGTGTGACTAGCGGACAAGAGACCCAGTACTTC | CASSVTSGQETQYF
TRBJ1-2 | - | - | TRBV19 | TGTGCCACACAGCCCCAGGGTAGCTATGGCTACACCTTC | CATQPQGSYGYTF
TRBJ1-5 | - | - | TRBV19 | TGTGCCAGTAGCACCGAGGGTATGGTGGGCAGTTATAGCAATCAGCCCCAGCATTTT | CASSTEGMVGSYSNQPQHF
TRBJ1-1 | - | - | TRBV12-5 | TGTGCTAGTGGTGTGGACAGCTTGAACACTGAAGCTTTCTTT | CASGVDSLNTEAFF
TRBJ2-1 | TRBD2 | - | TRBV6-5 | TGTGCCAGCAGACTAGCGGGGGGATATGGATTAGAGCAGTTCTTC | CASRLAGGYGLEQFF
TRBJ1-1 | TRBD1 | - | TRBV19 | TGTGCCAGTAAAAGGGCGGCAGGGGGCGCGGTGAACACTGAAGCTTTCTTT | CASKRAAGGAVNTEAFF
TRBJ2-1 | TRBD2 | once | TRBV7-9 | TGTGCCAGCAGCTTAGCGATGGGGGGGTACAATGAGCAGTTCTTC | CASSLAMGGYNEQFF
TRBJ1-5 | - | - | TRBV24-1 | TGTGCCACCGGAGTAGGAGGGAGTCGAGGTAGCAATCAGCCCCAGCATTTT | CATGVGGSRGSNQPQHF
TRBJ2-1 | TRBD1 | - | TRBV10-1 | TGCGCCAGCAGTGGGAAAACAGGGGTCTCCTACAATGAGCAGTTCTTC | CASSGKTGVSYNEQFF
TRBJ1-6 | - | - | TRBV19 | TGTGCCAGTAGTAAAGAGACGGGTTATAATTCACCCCTCCACTTT | CASSKETGYNSPLHF
TRBJ1-4 | - | - | TRBV6-1 | TGTGCCAGCAGTGAGGAACAGCCCTATGAAAAACTGTTTTTT | CASSEEQPYEKLFF
TRBJ2-3 | TRBD1 | - | TRBV7-9 | TGTGCCAGCAGCTCTAACAGGGGAACGGATACGCAGTATTTT | CASSSNRGTDTQYF
TRBJ2-6 | - | - | TRBV28 | TGTGCCAGCAGCCGGGGAAGTGTTGGGGCCAACGTCCTGACTTTC | CASSRGSVGANVLTF
TRBJ1-1 | - | - | TRBV4-1 | TGCGCCAGCAGCCAAGAGCCAAACTTCGCGATGAACACTGAAGCTTTCTTT | CASSQEPNFAMNTEAFF
TRBJ2-1 | TRBD1 | - | TRBV6-5 | TGTGCCAGCAGTTTGGACAGGGGGATGTACAATGAGCAGTTCTTC | CASSLDRGMYNEQFF
TRBJ2-4 | - | - | TRBV28 | TGTGCCAGCAGTCCAACCGGGGTTGCCAAAAACATTCAGTACTTC | CASSPTGVAKNIQYF
TRBJ1-2 | - | - | TRBV30 | TGTGCCTGGAGCGGAGCTAACTATGGCTACACCTTC | CAWSGANYGYTF
TRBJ2-1 | - | - | TRBV4-1 | TGCGCCAGCAGCCAAGATACGGTACTGTACGATGAGCAGTTCTTC | CASSQDTVLYDEQFF
TRBJ2-2 | - | once | TRBV5-1 | TGCGCCAGCAGCATCGGCCTAGCCCCGCCGAACACCGGGGAGCTGTTTTTT | CASSIGLAPPNTGELFF
TRBJ1-1 | - | - | TRBV30 | TGTGCCTGGAGTCCCTGTAGGGGGGGCGCATCGGACACTGAAGCTTTCTTT | CAWSPCRGGASDTEAFF
TRBJ1-2 | - | - | TRBV3-1/TRBV3-2 | TGTGCCAGCAGCCAAGTGGGGGGGGCTAACTATGGCTACACCTTC | CASSQVGGANYGYTF
TRBJ1-1 | TRBD1 | - | TRBV28 | TGTGCCAGCGGCACAGGGGGCACTGAAGCTTTCTTT | CASGTGGTEAFF
TRBJ1-5 | TRBD1 | - | TRBV19 | TGTGCCAGTAGCGTGGACAGGGGCAACCAGCCCCAGCATTTT | CASSVDRGNQPQHF